A single T cell receptor beta chain is shown here with its context. The authors reverse transcribed roughly 0.5 to 1 ug RNA with random hexamers. TCRdb processed the immunoSEQ multiplex PCR reads anew with MiXCR; each CDR3 protein has one entry. The sample yields about 210,000 distinct CDR3 sequences, 95% seen once. Sequencing of TCR beta covered CD8+ and CD4+ T cells obtained from blood. TEMRA cells were enriched by FACS, and CD4+ and CD8+ T cells were negatively isolated. This sample stems from a study of CD8 T cells in Susac syndrome. V lost 5 bases and J lost 2, with 22 bases in between. CDR1 and CDR2 (germline): MNHEY, SVGEGT. CDR3 size: 17 residues.

V and J are TRBV6-2 or TRBV6-3 and TRBJ2-7; D not resolved. The clonotype comes from a human donor with multiple sclerosis. The sample was CD4+ T cells from PBMCs. As DNA, the CDR3 is TGTGCCAGCAGTCCCACGAGACTCAAAAACGCGGCCTACGAGCAGTACTTC. This codes for CASSPTRLKNAAYEQYF.